What follows describes a single T cell receptor (beta chain). The antigen is unknown. The data were taken from a study of CD8 T cells in ankylosing spondylitis. Study-wide results and limits: A TCR beta motif of under ten highly homologous variants seemed to mark ankylosing spondylitis blood.

With molecular barcodes, quantitative 5'-RACE was used to make the TCR beta libraries. TCRdb itself ran the 5' RACE reads through MiXCR, one entry per CDR3 protein. The sample has around 390,000 distinct CDR3 sequences, about 20% seen once; the top ten hold roughly a sixth. The V segment lost 5 bases and the J segment 2 bases; nucleotides outside the gene matches: 3. CDR1 SGHVS and CDR2 FNYEAQ come from the germline V gene. The CDR3 totals 16 residues. The source is a male donor with ankylosing spondylitis. The sample taken for sequencing was blood, either unsorted or a sorted T cell fraction (not recorded which). The rearrangement links TRBV7-6 to TRBJ2-1, with TRBD2 matching over 13 bases. CDR3 loop: CASSQGLAGPYNEQFF. CDR3 DNA: TGTGCCAGCAGCCAGGGACTAGCGGGACCCTACAATGAGCAGTTCTTC. Full variable domain (missing parts from reference TRBV7-6 and TRBJ2-1): GAGVSQSPRYKVTKRGQDVALRCDPISGHVSLYWYRQALGQGPEFLTYFNYEAQQDKSGLPNDRFSAERPEGSISTLTIQRTEQRDSAMYRCASSQGLAGPYNEQFFGPGTRLTVL.